This TCR beta chain is drawn from a study of T cell changes during pregnancy in multiple sclerosis. The length of the CDR3 is 16 residues. The germline V gene encodes CDR1 LNHDA and CDR2 SQIVND (reference sequence). Trimming removed 3 bases from V and 2 bases from J; junction bases left unmatched: 8. Measured with immunoSEQ multiplex PCR; TCRdb has only the in-frame clones, and not every one. The sample consists of 30,000 to 45,000 clones, 80% to 95% of them appearing once. The chain joins TRBV19 to TRBJ2-7; 9 bases align to TRBD1. This TCR derives from a female donor with multiple sclerosis, enrolled in a pregnancy study. Specimen: CD8+ T cells from peripheral blood mononuclear cells, collected in the first trimester of pregnancy. The CDR3 spells CASSISGTGLTYEQYF. CDR3 DNA sequence: TGTGCCAGTAGTATCTCTGGGACAGGGCTTACCTACGAGCAGTACTTC.